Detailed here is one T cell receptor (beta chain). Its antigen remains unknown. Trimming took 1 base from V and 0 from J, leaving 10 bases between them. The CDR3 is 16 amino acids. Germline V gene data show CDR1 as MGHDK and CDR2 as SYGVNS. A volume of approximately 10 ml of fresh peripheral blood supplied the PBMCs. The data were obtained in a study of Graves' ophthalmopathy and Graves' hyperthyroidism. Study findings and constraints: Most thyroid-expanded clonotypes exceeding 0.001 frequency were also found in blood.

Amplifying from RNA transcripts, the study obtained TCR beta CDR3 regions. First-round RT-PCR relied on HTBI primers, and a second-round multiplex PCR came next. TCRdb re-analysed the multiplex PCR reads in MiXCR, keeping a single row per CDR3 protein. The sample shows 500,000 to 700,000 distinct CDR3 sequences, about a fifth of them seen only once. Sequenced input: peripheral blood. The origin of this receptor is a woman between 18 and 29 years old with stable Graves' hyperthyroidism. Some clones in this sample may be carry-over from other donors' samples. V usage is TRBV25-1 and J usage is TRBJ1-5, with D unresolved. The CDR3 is CASSESGDNSNQPQHF. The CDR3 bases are TGTGCCAGCAGTGAATCGGGCGACAATAGCAATCAGCCCCAGCATTTT.